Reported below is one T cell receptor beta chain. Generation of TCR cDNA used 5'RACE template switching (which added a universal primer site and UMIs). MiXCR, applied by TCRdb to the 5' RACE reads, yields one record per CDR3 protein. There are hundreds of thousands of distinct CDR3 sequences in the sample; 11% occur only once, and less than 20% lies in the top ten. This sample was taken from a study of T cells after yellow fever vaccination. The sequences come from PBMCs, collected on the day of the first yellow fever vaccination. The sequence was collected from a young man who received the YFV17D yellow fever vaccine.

Written as DNA, the CDR3 is TGCAGTGCTAGAGTTTTTGCAGGGCCGACCACTGAAGCTTTCTTT. It is translated as CSARVFAGPTTEAFF. This chain joins TRBV20-1 and TRBJ1-1; possibly TRBD1 for D (5 bases). The germline CDR1 and CDR2 sequences are DFQATT and SNEGSKA (reference sequence). The V gene lost 1 base and the J gene lost 4 bases, with 16 bases spanning the gap. CDR3 length: 15 amino acids.